This T cell receptor (beta chain) was recovered during a study of T cells in Graves' hyperthyroidism and ophthalmopathy. Ten or more counts support this clonotype. Its matching antigen is unknown. The junction does not match germline at one end; this may be a read error. The TCR beta CDR3 regions underwent amplification using RNA transcripts as the source. RT-PCR in the first round (using the HTBI primer set) targeted the TCR CDR3. TCRdb processed the multiplex PCR reads anew with MiXCR; each CDR3 protein has one entry. The sample has some 510,000 distinct CDR3 sequences, about a fifth seen once; the top ten hold about 25%. Study-level results: Before onset, ophthalmopathy was predicted by the model a median around 6 months earlier.

Stability of Graves' hyperthyroidism was defined as absent ophthalmopathy progression within 18 months. Subjects aged 18 to 65 presented with newly diagnosed hyperthyroidism of less than 2 months' duration. PBMCs were derived from about 10 ml fresh peripheral blood. The sample was blood. This TCR came from a young man with Graves' hyperthyroidism.

CDR3 coding DNA: TGCAGTGCTAGAGAGAGTCTCGTTGGCTACGGGCAGTACTTC. It yields the protein CSARESLVGYGQYF. The chain is built from TRBV20-1 and TRBJ2-7; D is unclear. From germline, CDR1 is DFQATT and CDR2 SNEGSKA (reference sequence). There are 14 residues in the CDR3.